Below, one T cell receptor beta chain is given with its context. CDR3 length: 17 amino acids. From germline, CDR1 is LNHNV and CDR2 YYDKDF (reference sequence). Losses at the gene ends were 3 bases for V and 3 bases for J; bases not matched to a gene: 8. When the RNA was reverse transcribed, random hexamers were used with an input of about 0.45 to 1 ug. TCRdb used MiXCR to reprocess the immunoSEQ multiplex PCR reads, holding one entry per CDR3 protein. The sample contains more than 150,000 distinct CDR3 sequences, 95% to 96% of which appear only once. This sample was taken from a study of CD8 T cells in Susac syndrome.

This sequence joins TRBV15 and TRBJ2-4, with 10 nucleotides matching TRBD2. The sample comprised CD8+ T cells from PBMCs. This clonotype was sampled from a human donor with multiple sclerosis. The CDR3 bases are TGTGCCACCAGCAGGCCAGGACTAGCGGACGGCAAAAACATTCAGTACTTC. It yields the protein CATSRPGLADGKNIQYF.